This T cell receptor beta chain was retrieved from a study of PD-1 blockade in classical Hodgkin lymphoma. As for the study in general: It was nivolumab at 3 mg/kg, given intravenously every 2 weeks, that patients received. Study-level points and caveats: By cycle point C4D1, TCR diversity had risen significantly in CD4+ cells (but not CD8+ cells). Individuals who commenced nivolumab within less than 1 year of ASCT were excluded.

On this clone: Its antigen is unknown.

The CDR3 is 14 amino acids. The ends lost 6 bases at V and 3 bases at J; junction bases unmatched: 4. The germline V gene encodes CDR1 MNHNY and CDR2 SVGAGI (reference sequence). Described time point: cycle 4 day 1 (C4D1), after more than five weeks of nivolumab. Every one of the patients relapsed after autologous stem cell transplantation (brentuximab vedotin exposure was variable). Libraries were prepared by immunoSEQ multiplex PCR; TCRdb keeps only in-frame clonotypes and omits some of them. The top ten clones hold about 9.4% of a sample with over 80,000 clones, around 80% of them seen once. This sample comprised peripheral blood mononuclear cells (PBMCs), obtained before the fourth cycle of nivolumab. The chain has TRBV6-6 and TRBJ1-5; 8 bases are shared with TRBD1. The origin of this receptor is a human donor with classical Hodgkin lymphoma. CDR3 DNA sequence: TGTGCCAGCAGGACAGGGGTTGACAATCAGCCCCAGCATTTT. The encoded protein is CASRTGVDNQPQHF.